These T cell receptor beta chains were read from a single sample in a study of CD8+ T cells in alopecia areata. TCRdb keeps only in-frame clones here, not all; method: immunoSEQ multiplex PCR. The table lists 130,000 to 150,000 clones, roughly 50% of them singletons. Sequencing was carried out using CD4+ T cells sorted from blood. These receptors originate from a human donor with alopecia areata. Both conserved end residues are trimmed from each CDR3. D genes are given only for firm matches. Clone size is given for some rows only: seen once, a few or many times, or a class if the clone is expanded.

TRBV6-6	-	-	AGAPGSNQPQH
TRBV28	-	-	ASRTARGAGANVLT
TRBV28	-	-	ASGPGSTYEQY
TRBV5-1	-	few	ASSPGLIQETQY
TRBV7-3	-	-	ASSLNGDTYSQF
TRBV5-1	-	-	ASSLGGLEAF
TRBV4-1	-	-	ASSQADAGDNQPQH
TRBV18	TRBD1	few	ASSPGQGNTEAF
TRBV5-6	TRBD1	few	ASSYGTGGYNEQF
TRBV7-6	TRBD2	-	ASSLAPSGSSYEQY
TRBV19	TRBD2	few	ASSISPRLATYNEQF
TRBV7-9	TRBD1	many	ASSSGTGPGYT
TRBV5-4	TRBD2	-	ASSPTGTINNEQF
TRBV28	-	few	ASGSSVQETQY
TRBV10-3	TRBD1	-	AIRDRGNEQF
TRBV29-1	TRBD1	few	SGMPGQGFIEQF
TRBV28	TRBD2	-	ASSYMGGRAPKNIQY
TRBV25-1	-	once	ASRATGQF
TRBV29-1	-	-	SVGGRTVDEQY
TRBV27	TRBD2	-	ASRGTSGPSTDTQY
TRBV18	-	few	ASSRARDGTNTEAF
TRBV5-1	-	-	ASSLEVGGYYEQY
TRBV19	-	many	ASGYPGGNQPQH
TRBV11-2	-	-	ASSLGVATSSGANVLT
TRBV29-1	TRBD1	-	SVERSRQGSPTEAF
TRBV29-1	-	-	SVDVGGLTDTQY
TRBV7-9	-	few	ASSFSNTEAF
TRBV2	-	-	ASSDSLRSTYNEQF
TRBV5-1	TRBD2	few	ASSELAVREQF
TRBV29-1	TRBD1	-	SVGGGQGPNQPQH